This T cell receptor (beta chain) was documented in a study of Graves' ophthalmopathy and Graves' hyperthyroidism listed by TCRdb under 2018. In the study overall: Peripheral blood samples were taken at the time of initial diagnosis, before any treatment was given. To tell Graves' ophthalmopathy apart from Graves' hyperthyroidism, and to predict which patients would progress to ophthalmopathy, the study relied on TCR beta repertoire signatures. In total, 120 to 150 blood samples were TCR-sequenced: roughly 45 ophthalmopathy, roughly 77 hyperthyroidism and approximately 17 hyperthyroidism-to-ophthalmopathy patients. To explore V-J signatures that separate ophthalmopathy from hyperthyroidism, a discovery set of approximately 100 patients was enrolled, consisting of about 41 with ophthalmopathy and under 65 with stable hyperthyroidism. An independent validation cohort comprised some 19 hyperthyroidism patients and over 15 patients who later progressed from hyperthyroidism to ophthalmopathy. T-cell repertoires of thyroid tissue and blood were compared in over 5 hyperthyroidism patients. After sampling, hyperthyroidism patients received methimazole starting at 30 mg daily, and ophthalmopathy patients received high-dose intravenous methylprednisolone. The 100 or so discovery patients were divided at random into training and test sets in a 7:3 ratio. Overall results and qualifications from the work: Most expanded thyroid clonotypes with a frequency above 0.001 also appeared in blood, which suggests that blood repertoires may reflect the immune response in the thyroid. The 13-signature model separated ophthalmopathy from stable hyperthyroidism with roughly 88% sensitivity and 81.08% specificity in cross-validation, and 80%/75% in the test set. No statistical method was used to set the sample size in advance, and the investigators knew which group each participant was assigned to. In validation, the model predicted ophthalmopathy progression with less than 71% sensitivity and around 72% specificity; some 13 predicted patients were CT-confirmed with GO in a median of roughly 6.8 months.

A patient counted as having stable hyperthyroidism if there was no progression to ophthalmopathy within 18 months of follow-up. Hyperthyroidism patients were newly diagnosed, with disease duration under 2 months, and aged 18 to 65 years. Anyone with other autoimmune diseases, uncontrolled infections, pregnancy or lactation was excluded from the study. Diagnosis was based on clinical symptoms, serum thyroxine, TRAb, thyroid ultrasound and orbital computed tomography. PBMCs were isolated from approximately 10 ml of fresh peripheral blood by Ficoll-Paque density gradient centrifugation. Trizol reagent was used to extract the total RNA, and its quality was then checked on an Agilent 2100 Bioanalyzer. Reading from cysteine to phenylalanine, the CDR3 counts 15 amino acids. Of the read, only the CDR3 DNA is kept; its 45 bases are in frame from base 1. CDR1 and CDR2 are read off the germline V gene as SGDLS and YYNGEE. V loses 4 bases at its end and J loses 4 bases; junction bases beyond the gene matches: 7.

Concerning this clonotype itself: Its antigen specificity is not known. Base quality data are lacking; no much larger clone is found one base away.

For repertoire sequencing, TCR beta CDR3 regions were amplified from RNA transcripts. The first round was an RT-PCR using HTBI primers with the Qiagen OneStep RT-PCR kit, and this first round was followed by a second-round multiplex PCR, then size selection and purification. Libraries were sequenced paired-end with 100 bp reads on an Illumina HiSeq2000. The study's own analysis went as follows. SOAPnuke was used to process the reads, throwing out any read that had adapters, had uncalled bases, had a mean Phred below 15, or lacked an exact constant-primer or identifier match. COPE v1.2.5 was used to merge high-quality paired reads. Clonotypes were defined as unique nucleotide sequences and were aligned to IMGT TRB V, D and J references using MiTCR v1.1. The analysis was limited to V-J combinations with a frequency above 0.0001, which together covered approximately 99% of the repertoires. For each V-J combination, a TCR clonal expansion and chaos score was defined as F50 clonal expansion divided by the chaos observed in the TCRdist matrix. Welch's t-statistics and random forest were used to reduce features to about a dozen V-J combinations, which were fed into a naive Bayes classifier. The similarity between thyroid and blood repertoires was quantified using the Morisita-Horn index. Using fastp at Q25 and MiXCR, TCRdb reprocessed the public reads and kept productive beta chains. Every distinct CDR3 protein forms one entry, paired with its most common genes and DNA. The V and J calls shown here were made by TCRdb, not taken from the authors' results. The sample table contains under 800,000 distinct CDR3 sequences; only one count was recorded for over 20% of them. Roughly 7.4% of the sample is in the top ten clones.

The clonotype was recovered from a woman between 18 and 29 years old with stable Graves' hyperthyroidism. Some clones in this sample may be carry-over from other donors' samples. Donor details come from another sample of the same person, matched by shared clones. Sequencing input: peripheral blood. This chain is built from TRBV9 and TRBJ1-3; 8 middle bases align to TRBD1. The DNA sequence follows: TGTGCCAGCAGCCCTGACGGGACAGGAGGAAACACCATATATTTT. This translates into CASSPDGTGGNTIYF.